This T cell receptor beta chain was sequenced for a study of cytomegalovirus exposure and HLA in healthy donors. Overall study context: Membership in the Caucasian-associated ancestry cluster was found for around 85% of 350 to 450 genotyped donors. General study results and limits: CMV serostatus was the sole immune exposure data available. Prior analysis indicated that the majority of TCR beta V segments exhibited productivity approximately 90% or approximately 30% of the time.

Notes on this clone: Its antigen is undetermined.

PCR employed 60 Vbeta and 13 Jbeta primers. The table came from immunoSEQ multiplex PCR; TCRdb's copy has only in-frame clones and leaves some out. The table records 150,000 to 200,000 clones, 70% to 80% of them present only once. Trimming took off 4 bases at V and 0 bases at J, with 6 bases between the two ends. The CDR3 extends over 13 amino acids. CDR1 and CDR2 from the germline V gene are LNHDA and SQIVND (reference sequence). This TCR was recovered from a woman aged 50 to 60 in good health and CMV-seronegative. The chain links TRBV19 to TRBJ1-1, with unresolved D. Sequenced material: PBMCs. CDR3 bases: TGTGCCAGTAGTAACGAGCTGAACACTGAAGCTTTCTTT. It encodes CASSNELNTEAFF.